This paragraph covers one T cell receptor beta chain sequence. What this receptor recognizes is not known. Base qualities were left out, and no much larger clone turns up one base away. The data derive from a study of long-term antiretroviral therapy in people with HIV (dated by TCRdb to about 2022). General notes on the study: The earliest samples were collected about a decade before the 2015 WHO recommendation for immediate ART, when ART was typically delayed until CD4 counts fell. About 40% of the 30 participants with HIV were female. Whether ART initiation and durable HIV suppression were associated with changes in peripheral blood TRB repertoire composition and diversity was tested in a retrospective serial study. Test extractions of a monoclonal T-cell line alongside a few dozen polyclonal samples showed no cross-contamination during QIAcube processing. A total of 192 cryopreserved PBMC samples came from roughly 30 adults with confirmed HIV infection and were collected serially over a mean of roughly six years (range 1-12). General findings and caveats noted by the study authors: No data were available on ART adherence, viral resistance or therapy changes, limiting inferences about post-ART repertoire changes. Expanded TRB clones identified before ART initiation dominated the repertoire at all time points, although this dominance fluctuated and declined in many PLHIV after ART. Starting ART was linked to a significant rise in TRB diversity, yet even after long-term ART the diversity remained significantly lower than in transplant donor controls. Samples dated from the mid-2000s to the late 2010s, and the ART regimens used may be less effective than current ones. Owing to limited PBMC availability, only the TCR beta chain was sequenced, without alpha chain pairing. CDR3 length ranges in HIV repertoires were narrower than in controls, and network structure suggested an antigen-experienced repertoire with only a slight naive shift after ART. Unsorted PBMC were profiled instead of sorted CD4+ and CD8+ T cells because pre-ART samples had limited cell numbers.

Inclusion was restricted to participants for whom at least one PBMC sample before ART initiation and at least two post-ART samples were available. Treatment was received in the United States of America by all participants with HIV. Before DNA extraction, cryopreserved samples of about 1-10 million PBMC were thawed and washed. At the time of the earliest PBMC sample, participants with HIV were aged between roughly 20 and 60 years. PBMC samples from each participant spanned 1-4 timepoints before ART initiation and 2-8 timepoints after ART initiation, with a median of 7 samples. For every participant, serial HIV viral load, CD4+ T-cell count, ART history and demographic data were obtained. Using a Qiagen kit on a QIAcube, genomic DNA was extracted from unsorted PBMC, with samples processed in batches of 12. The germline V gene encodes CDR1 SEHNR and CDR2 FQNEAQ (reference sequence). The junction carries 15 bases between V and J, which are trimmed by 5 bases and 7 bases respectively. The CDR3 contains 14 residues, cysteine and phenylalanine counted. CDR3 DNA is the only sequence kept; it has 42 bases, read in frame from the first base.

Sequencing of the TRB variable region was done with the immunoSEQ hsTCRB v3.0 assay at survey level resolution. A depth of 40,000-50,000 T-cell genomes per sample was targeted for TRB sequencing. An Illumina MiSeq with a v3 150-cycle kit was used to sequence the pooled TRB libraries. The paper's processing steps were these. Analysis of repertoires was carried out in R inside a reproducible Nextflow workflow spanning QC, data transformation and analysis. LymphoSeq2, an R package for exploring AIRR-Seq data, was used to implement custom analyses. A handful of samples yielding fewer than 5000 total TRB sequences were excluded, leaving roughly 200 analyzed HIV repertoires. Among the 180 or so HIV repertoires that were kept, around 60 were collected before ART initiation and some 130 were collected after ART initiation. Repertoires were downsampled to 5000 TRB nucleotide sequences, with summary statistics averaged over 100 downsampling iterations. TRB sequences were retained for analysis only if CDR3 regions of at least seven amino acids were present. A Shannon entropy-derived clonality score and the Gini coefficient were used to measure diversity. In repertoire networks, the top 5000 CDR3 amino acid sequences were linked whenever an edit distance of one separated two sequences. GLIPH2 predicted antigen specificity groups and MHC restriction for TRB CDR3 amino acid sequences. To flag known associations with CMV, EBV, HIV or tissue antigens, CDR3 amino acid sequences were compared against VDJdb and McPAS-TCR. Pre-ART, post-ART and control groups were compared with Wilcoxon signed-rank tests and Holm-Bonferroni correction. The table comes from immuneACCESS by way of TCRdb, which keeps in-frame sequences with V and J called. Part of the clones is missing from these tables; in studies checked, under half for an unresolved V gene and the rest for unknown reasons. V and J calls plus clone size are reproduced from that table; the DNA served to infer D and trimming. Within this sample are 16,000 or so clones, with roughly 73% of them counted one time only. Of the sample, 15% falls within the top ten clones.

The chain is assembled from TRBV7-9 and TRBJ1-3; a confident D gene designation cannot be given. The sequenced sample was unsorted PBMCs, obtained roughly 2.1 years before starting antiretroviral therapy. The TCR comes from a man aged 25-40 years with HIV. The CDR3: CASSGDIISNTIYF. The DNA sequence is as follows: TGTGCCAGCAGCGGAGACATTATTTCGAACACCATATATTTT.